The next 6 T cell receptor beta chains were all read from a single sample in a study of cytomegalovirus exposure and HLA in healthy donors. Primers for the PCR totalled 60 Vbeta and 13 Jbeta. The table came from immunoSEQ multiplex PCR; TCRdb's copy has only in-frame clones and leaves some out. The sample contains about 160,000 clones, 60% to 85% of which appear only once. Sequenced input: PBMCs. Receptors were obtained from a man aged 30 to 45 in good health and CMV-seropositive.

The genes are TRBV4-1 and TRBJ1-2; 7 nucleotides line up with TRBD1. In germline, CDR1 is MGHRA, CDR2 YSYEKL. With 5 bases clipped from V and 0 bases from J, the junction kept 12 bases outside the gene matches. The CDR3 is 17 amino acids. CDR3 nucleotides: TGCGCCAGCAGCACAGGGGCAGGCACCCTTGCTAACTATGGCTACACCTTC. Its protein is CASSTGAGTLANYGYTF.

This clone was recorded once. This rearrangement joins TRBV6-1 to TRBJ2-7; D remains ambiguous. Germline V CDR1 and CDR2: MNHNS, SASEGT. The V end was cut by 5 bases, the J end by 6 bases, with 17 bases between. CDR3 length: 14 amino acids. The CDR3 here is CASSSPLGVSEQYF. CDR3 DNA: TGTGCCAGCAGTTCCCCCCTGGGCGTATCCGAGCAGTACTTC.

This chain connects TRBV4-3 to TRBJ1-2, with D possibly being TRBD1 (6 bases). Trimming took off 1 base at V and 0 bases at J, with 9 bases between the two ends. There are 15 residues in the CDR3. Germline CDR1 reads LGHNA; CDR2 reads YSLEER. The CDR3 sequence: CASSQGQEANYGYTF. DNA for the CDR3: TGCGCCAGCAGCCAAGGACAGGAGGCTAACTATGGCTACACCTTC.

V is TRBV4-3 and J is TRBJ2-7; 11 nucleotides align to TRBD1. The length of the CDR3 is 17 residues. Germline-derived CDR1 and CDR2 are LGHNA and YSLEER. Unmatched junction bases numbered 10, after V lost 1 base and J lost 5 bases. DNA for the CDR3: TGCGCCAGCAGCCAAGTGTGGGGGACAGGGGGTGGGGACGAGCAGTACTTC. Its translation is CASSQVWGTGGGDEQYF.

CDR3 protein: CASSSTGTGASPLHF. DNA of the CDR3: TGTGCCAGCAGCTCAACCGGGACAGGGGCTTCACCCCTCCACTTT. The rearrangement joins TRBV7-9 to TRBJ1-6, with 10 bases matching TRBD1. J lost 9 bases, V lost 4 bases, and 6 bases had no gene match. Germline values: CDR1 SEHNR, CDR2 FQNEAQ (reference sequence). The CDR3 contains 15 residues.

The CDR3 DNA reads TGTGCCATCAGAGGGGGCGCGGACACTGAAGCTTTCTTT. Its protein is CAIRGGADTEAFF. The J gene is TRBJ1-1, the V gene TRBV10-3; 7 nucleotides match TRBD1. V dropped 6 bases and J dropped 3; count of bases not matched to a gene: 4. CDR1 is ENHRY and CDR2 is SYGVKD in the germline V gene. This CDR3 spans 13 amino acids.